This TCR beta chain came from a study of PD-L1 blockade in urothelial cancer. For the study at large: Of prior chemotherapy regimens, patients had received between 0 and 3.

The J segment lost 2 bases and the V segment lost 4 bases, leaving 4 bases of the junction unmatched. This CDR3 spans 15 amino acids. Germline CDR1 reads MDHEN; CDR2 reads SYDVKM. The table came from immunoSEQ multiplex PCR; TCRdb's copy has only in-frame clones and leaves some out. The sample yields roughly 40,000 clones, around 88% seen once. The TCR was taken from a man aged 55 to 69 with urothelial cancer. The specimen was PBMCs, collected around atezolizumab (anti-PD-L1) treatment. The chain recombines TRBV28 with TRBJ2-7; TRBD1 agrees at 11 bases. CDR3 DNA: TGTGCCAGCAGTTCGGGACAGGGGGTCACCTACGAGCAGTACTTC. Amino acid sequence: CASSSGQGVTYEQYF.